Each of the 5 T cell receptor beta chains below was sequenced from the same sample in a study of shared clonotypes between healthy human individuals. The data were produced by immunoSEQ multiplex PCR, yet TCRdb's version contains in-frame clones alone and is incomplete. This sample carries around 2,000,000 clones, about 95% of them seen once, and the ten largest clones take about 1.1%. Only CD45RO-negative cells positively selected for CCR7 counted as naive CD8 cells, so terminally differentiated effector memory CD45RA+ cells were excluded. The sequencing input was naive CD8+ T cells sorted from blood. The origin of the receptors is a man younger than 30 in good health.

The J gene is TRBJ1-3, the V gene TRBV29-1; TRBD1 aligns across 8 bases. The CDR3 runs to 17 residues. The J segment lost 0 bases and the V segment lost 5 bases, leaving 12 bases of the junction unmatched. Per the germline V gene, CDR1 is SQVTM and CDR2 is ANQGSEA. The CDR3 nucleotides are TGCAGCGTTACCAAGGACGGGACAGGCAGCTCTGGAAACACCATATATTTT. Amino acid sequence: CSVTKDGTGSSGNTIYF.

The V gene is TRBV5-6, the J gene TRBJ1-2; perhaps TRBD1 as D (5 bases). Germline V gene data show CDR1 as SGHDT and CDR2 as YYEEEE. This CDR3 is built from 17 residues. V was trimmed by 0 bases and J by 3 bases, leaving 18 bases between them. As DNA, the CDR3 is TGTGCCAGCAGCTTGGATTGGTTCCGGGGGTTGGACTATGGCTACACCTTC. Residues: CASSLDWFRGLDYGYTF.

Concerning this clone: This CDR3 is also generated by other DNA sequences in the sample. V gene TRBV6-5 combines with J gene TRBJ2-1; 7 nucleotides align to TRBD1. This CDR3 is built from 16 residues. The trim removed 0 bases at V and 6 bases at J, leaving 8 bases unmatched. CDR1 is MNHEY and CDR2 is SVGAGI in the germline V gene. The CDR3 nucleotides read TGTGCCAGCAGTTACTCCACAGGGGTTGTTCTCAATGAGCAGTTCTTC. It translates to CASSYSTGVVLNEQFF.

Notes on this clone: This specimen includes other DNA sequences encoding the same CDR3. The CDR3 DNA reads TGTGCCAGTAGTATCGGAACAGGAACAGATACGCAGTATTTT. Amino acids: CASSIGTGTDTQYF. The chain links TRBV19 to TRBJ2-3; tentatively, D is TRBD1 (5 bases). This CDR3 region has 14 residues. Trimming removed 3 bases from V and 3 bases from J, with 10 bases in between. Germline CDR1 and CDR2: LNHDA and SQIVND (reference sequence).

The chain carries TRBV5-5 and TRBJ1-4; unclear D gene. Trimming cost V 5 bases and J 10 bases, with 12 bases left between them. This CDR3 region has 12 residues. Germline lookup yields CDR1 SGHKS and CDR2 YYEKEE (reference sequence). The CDR3: CASSYNSGKLFF. The DNA for the CDR3 is TGTGCCAGCAGTTATAATAGTGGAAAACTGTTTTTT.